What follows are 5 T cell receptor beta chains derived from one specimen sequenced in a study of spatial heterogeneity in lung cancer. Time point: sample taken at primary tumor resection. TCRdb re-called the 5' RACE reads through MiXCR, storing one row per CDR3 protein. The sample consists of around 3,000 distinct CDR3 sequences, about a sixth of them appearing once. Sequencing used normal lung tissue next to the tumor, obtained at surgery. These receptors were obtained from a female donor with early-stage non-small cell lung cancer.

The V gene is TRBV20-1, the J gene TRBJ2-7, with 9 bases identical to TRBD2. The V and J ends lost 6 bases and 7 bases, in that order; junction bases with no gene match: 16. This CDR3 region has 15 residues. The germline gives CDR1 DFQATT, CDR2 SNEGSKA (reference sequence). CDR3 nucleotide sequence: TGCAGTGCCCCTTTCGCGGGAGGGCCGAATGAAGAGCAGTACTTC. Translating it yields CSAPFAGGPNEEQYF.

The V gene is TRBV4-2, the J gene TRBJ2-4, with a tentative D call TRBD2 (6 bases). The CDR3 runs to 16 residues. Between the trimmed V and J ends, which lost 1 base and 7 bases, there was a span of 17 bases. Germline V CDR1 and CDR2: LGHNA, YNFKEQ. CDR3 amino acids: CASSQGSTVGGNIQYF. Written as DNA, the CDR3 is TGTGCCAGCAGCCAAGGTTCGACAGTCGGAGGGAACATTCAGTACTTC.

For the CDR3, the DNA is TGTGCCAGCAGCGGGACAGCCGCTAACTATGGCTACACCTTC. Protein: CASSGTAANYGYTF. This chain uses TRBV6-6 with TRBJ1-2; 7 nucleotides match TRBD1. The CDR3 runs to 14 residues. Germline V gives CDR1 MNHNY, CDR2 SVGAGI (reference sequence). Germline trimming cut 6 bases from V and 0 bases from J; bases unmatched to any gene: 4.

This clonotype has just a few counts. The rearrangement links TRBV3-1 to TRBJ1-4; D possibly corresponds to TRBD1 (5 bases). The CDR3 totals 16 residues. The V gene's germline CDR1 is LGHDT and CDR2 YNNKEL (reference sequence). The V and J ends lost 2 bases and 5 bases respectively, with 15 bases between them. The CDR3 loop reads CASSQNPRTKNEKLFF. Here the CDR3 DNA reads TGTGCCAGCAGCCAAAACCCTCGGACAAAAAATGAAAAACTGTTTTTT.

This clonotype is judged medium-sized. The chain joins TRBV27 to TRBJ1-2, with 12 nucleotides matching TRBD1. Germline V gene data show CDR1 as MNHEY and CDR2 as SMNVEV (reference sequence). The V gene end was trimmed by 4 bases and the J gene end by 7 bases; junction bases not matched to a gene: 4. The CDR3 runs to 14 residues. CDR3 region: CASSSGQGAAGYTF. The CDR3 nucleotides are TGTGCCAGCAGTTCGGGACAGGGGGCCGCTGGCTACACCTTC.